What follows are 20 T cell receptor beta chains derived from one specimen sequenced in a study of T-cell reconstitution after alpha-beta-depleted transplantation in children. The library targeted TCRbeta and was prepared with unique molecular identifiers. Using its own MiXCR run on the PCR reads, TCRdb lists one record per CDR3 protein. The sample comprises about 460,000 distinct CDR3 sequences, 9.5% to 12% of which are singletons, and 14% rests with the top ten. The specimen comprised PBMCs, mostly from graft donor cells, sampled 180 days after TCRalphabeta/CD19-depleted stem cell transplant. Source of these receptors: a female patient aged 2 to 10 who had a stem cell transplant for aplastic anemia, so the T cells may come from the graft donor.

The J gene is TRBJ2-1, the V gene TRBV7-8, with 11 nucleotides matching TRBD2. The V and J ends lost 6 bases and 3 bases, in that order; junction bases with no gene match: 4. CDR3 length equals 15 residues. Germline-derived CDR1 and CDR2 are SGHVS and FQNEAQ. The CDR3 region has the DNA TGTGCCAGCAGATTTAGCGGGAGGGTCTACAATGAGCAGTTCTTC. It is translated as CASRFSGRVYNEQFF.

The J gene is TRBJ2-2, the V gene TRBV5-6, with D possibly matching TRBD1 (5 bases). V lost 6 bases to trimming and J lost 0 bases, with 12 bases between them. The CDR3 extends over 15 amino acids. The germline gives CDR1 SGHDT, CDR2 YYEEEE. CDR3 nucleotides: TGTGCCAGCACCAGGGTCCCCGCGAACACCGGGGAGCTGTTTTTT. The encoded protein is CASTRVPANTGELFF.

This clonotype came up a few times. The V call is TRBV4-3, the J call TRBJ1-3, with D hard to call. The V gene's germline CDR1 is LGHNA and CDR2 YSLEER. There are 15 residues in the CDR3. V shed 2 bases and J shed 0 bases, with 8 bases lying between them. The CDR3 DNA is TGCGCCAGCAGCCAAAAGCTGAACTCTGGAAACACCATATATTTT. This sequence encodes CASSQKLNSGNTIYF.

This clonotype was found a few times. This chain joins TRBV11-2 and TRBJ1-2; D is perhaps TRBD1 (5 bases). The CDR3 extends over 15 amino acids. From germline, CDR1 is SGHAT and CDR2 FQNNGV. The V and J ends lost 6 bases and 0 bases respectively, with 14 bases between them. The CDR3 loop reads CASRRAGLANYGYTF. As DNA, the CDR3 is TGTGCCAGCAGGCGGGCAGGGCTAGCTAACTATGGCTACACCTTC.

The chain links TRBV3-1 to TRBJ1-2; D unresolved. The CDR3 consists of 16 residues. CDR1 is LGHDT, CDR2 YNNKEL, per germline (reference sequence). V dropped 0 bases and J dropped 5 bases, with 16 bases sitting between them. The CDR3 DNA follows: TGTGCCAGCAGCCAAGATTGGGCCAGTTCCCCGTATGGCTACACCTTC. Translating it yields CASSQDWASSPYGYTF.

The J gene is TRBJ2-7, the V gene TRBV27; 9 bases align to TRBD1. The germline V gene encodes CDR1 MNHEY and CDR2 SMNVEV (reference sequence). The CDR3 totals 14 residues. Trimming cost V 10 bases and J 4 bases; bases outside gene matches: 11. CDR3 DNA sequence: TGTGCCACTTGGGCGGGGACAGGGAGATACGAGCAGTACTTC. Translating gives CATWAGTGRYEQYF.

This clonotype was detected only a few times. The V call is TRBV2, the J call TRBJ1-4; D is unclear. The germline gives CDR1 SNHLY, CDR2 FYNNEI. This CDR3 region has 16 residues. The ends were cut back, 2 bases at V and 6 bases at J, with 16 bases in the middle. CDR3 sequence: CASSEPVEGNDEKLFF. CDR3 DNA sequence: TGTGCCAGCAGTGAACCGGTTGAAGGGAATGATGAAAAACTGTTTTTT.

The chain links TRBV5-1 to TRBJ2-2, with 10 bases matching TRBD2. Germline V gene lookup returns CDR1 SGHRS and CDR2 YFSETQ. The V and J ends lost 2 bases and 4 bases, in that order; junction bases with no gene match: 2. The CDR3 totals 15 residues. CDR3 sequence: CASSLQREGTGELFF. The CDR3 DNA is TGCGCCAGCAGCTTACAGCGGGAGGGCACCGGGGAGCTGTTTTTT.

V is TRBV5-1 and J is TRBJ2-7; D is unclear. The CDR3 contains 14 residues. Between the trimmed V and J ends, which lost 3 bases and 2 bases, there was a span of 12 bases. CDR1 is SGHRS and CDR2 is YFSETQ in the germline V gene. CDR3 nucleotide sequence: TGCGCCAGCAGCTCGGGCTCCGCAACCTACGAGCAGTACTTC. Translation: CASSSGSATYEQYF.

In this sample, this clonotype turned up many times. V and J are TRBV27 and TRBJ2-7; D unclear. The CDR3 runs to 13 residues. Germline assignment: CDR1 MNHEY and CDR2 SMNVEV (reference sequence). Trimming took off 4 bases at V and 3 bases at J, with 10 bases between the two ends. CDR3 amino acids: CASSSPPVYEQYF. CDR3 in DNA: TGTGCCAGCAGTTCCCCTCCTGTCTACGAGCAGTACTTC.

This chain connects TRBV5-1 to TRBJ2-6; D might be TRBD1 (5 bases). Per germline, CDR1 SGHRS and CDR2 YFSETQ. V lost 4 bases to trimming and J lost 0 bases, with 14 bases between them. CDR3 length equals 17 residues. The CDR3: CASSPGHMGSGANVLTF. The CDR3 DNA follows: TGCGCCAGCAGCCCTGGACACATGGGCTCTGGGGCCAACGTCCTGACTTTC. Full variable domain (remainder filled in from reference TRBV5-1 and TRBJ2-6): KAGVTQTPRYLIKTRGQQVTLSCSPISGHRSVSWYQQTPGQGLQFLFEYFSETQRNKGNFPGRFSGRQFSNSRSEMNVSTLELGDSALYLCASSPGHMGSGANVLTFGAGSRLTVL.

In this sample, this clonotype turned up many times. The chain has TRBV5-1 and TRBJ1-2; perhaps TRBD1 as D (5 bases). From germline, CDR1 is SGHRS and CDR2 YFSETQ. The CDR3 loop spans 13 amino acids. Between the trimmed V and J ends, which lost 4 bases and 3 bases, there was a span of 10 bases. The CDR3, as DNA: TGCGCCAGCAGCAAGGGGAGGGACTATGGCTACACCTTC. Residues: CASSKGRDYGYTF.

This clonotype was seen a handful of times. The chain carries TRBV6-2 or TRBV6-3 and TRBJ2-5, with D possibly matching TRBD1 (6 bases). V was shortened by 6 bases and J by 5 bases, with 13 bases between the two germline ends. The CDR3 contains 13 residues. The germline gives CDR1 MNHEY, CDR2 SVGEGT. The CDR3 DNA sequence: TGTGCCAGCAGACCACAGGGTTCCGAGACCCAGTACTTC. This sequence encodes CASRPQGSETQYF.

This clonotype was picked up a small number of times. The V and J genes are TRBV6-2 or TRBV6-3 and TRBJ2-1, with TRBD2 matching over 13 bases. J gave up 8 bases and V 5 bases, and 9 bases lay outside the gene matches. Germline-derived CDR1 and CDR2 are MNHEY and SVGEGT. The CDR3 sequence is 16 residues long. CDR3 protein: CASSPTATSGRHEQFF. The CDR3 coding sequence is TGTGCCAGCAGTCCTACGGCGACTAGCGGGAGGCATGAGCAGTTCTTC.

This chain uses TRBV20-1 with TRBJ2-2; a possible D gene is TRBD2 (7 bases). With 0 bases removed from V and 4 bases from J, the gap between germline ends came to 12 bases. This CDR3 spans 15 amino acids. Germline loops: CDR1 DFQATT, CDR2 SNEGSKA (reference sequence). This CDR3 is CSARDRGGFTGELFF. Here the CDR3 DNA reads TGCAGTGCTAGAGATCGCGGGGGCTTCACCGGGGAGCTGTTTTTT.

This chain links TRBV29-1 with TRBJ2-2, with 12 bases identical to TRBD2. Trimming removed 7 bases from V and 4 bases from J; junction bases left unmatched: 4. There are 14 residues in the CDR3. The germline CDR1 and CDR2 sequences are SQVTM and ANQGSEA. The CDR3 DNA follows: TGCAGCGGACTAGCGGGAGATAGCACCGGGGAGCTGTTTTTT. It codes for CSGLAGDSTGELFF.

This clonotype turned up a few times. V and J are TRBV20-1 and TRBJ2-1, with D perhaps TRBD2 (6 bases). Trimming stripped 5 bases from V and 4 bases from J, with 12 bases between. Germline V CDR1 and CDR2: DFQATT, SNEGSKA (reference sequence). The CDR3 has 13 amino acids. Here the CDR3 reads CSAAYGTYNEQFF. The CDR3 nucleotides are TGCAGTGCTGCCTACGGGACTTACAATGAGCAGTTCTTC.

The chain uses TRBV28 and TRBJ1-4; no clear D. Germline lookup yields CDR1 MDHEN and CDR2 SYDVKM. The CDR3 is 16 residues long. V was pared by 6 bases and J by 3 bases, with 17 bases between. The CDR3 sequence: CASSPSWYVANEKLFF. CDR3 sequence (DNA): TGTGCCAGCAGCCCGTCGTGGTATGTGGCTAATGAAAAACTGTTTTTT.

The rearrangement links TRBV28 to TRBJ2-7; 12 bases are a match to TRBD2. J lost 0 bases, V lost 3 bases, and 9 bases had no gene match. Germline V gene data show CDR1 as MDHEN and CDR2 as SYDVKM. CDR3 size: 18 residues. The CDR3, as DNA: TGTGCCAGCAGTTTTCTCCTAGCGGGAGGGGAAGCCTCCTACGAGCAGTACTTC. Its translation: CASSFLLAGGEASYEQYF.

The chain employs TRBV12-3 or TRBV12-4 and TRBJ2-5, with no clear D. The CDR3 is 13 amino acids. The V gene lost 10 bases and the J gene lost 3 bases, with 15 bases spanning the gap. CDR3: CATSLSPKETQYF. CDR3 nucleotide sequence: TGTGCCACCTCACTATCACCCAAAGAGACCCAGTACTTC.